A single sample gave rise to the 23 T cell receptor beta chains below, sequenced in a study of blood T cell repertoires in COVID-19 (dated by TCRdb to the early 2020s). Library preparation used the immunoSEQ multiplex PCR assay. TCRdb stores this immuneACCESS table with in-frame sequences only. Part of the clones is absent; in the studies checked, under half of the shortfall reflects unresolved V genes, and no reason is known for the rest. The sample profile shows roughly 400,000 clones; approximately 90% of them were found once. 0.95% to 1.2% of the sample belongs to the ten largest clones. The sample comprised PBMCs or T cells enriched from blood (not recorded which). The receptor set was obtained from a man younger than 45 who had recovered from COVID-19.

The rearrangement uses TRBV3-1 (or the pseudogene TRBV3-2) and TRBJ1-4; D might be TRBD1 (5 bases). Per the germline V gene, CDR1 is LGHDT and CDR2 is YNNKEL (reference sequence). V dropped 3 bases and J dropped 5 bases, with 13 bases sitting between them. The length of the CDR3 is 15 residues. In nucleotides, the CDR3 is TGTGCCAGCAGCCAGCAGGGCAGCATGAATGAAAAACTGTTTTTT. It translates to CASSQQGSMNEKLFF.

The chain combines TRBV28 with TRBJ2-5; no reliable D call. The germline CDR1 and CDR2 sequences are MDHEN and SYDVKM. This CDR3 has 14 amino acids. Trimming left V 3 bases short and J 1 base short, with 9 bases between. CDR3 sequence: CASSFTQAQETQYF. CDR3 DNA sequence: TGTGCCAGCAGTTTTACCCAGGCCCAAGAGACCCAGTACTTC.

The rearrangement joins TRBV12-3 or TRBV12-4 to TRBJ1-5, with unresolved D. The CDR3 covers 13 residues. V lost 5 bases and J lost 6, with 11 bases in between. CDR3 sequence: CASSLSFGQPQHF. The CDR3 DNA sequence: TGTGCCAGCAGTCTTTCTTTCGGTCAGCCCCAGCATTTT.

This CDR3 reads CASTQGGGGPKNEQYF. The CDR3 bases are TGTGCCAGCACCCAAGGGGGGGGAGGGCCTAAAAACGAGCAGTACTTC. The genes are TRBV7-9 and TRBJ2-7, with D maybe TRBD2 (7 bases). Germline V gene data show CDR1 as SEHNR and CDR2 as FQNEAQ (reference sequence). The ends were cut back, 7 bases at V and 5 bases at J, with 24 bases in the middle. The CDR3 extends over 16 amino acids.

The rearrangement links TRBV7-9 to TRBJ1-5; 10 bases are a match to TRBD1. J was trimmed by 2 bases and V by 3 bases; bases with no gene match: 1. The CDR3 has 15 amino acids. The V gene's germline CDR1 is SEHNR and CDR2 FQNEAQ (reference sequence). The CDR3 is CASSFGQGGNQPQHF. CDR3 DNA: TGTGCCAGCAGCTTCGGACAGGGGGGCAATCAGCCCCAGCATTTT.

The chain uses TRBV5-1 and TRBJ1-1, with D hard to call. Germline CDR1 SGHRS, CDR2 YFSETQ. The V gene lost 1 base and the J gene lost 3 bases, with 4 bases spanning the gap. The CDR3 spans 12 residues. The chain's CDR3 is CASSLSDTEAFF. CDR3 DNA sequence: TGCGCCAGCAGCTTGTCGGACACTGAAGCTTTCTTT. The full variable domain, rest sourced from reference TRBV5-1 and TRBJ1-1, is KAGVTQTPRYLIKTRGQQVTLSCSPISGHRSVSWYQQTPGQGLQFLFEYFSETQRNKGNFPGRFSGRQFSNSRSEMNVSTLELGDSALYLCASSLSDTEAFFGQGTRLTVV.

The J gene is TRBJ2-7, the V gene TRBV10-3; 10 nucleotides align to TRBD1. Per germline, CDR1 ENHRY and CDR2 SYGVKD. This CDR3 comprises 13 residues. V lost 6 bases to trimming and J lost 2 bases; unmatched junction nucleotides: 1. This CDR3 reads CAISGTGAYEQYF. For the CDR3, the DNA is TGTGCCATCAGCGGGACAGGGGCCTACGAGCAGTACTTC.

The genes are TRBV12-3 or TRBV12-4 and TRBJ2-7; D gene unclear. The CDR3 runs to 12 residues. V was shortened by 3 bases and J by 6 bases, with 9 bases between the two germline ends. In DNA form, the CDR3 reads TGTGCCAGCAGTTTGAAAGCTGTCGAGCAGTACTTC. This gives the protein CASSLKAVEQYF.

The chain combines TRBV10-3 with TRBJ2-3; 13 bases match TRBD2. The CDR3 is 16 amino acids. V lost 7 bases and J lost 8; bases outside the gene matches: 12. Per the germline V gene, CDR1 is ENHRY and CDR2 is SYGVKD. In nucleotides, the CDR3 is TGTGCCATCACCCCGGGACTAGCGGGATCACAGAGTACGCAGTATTTT. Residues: CAITPGLAGSQSTQYF.

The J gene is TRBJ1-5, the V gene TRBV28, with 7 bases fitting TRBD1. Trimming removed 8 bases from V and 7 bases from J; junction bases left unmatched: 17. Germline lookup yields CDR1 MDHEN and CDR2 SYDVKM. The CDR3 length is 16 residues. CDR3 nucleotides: TGTGCCAGCGTCGAATCCGGACAGGTGGGTCAGCAGCCCCAGCATTTT. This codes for CASVESGQVGQQPQHF.

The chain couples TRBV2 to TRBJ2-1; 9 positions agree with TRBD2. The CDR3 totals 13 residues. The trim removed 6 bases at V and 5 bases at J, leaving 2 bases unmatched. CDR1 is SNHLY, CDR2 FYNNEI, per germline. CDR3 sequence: CASSGLANNEQFF. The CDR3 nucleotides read TGTGCCAGCAGCGGACTAGCGAACAATGAGCAGTTCTTC.

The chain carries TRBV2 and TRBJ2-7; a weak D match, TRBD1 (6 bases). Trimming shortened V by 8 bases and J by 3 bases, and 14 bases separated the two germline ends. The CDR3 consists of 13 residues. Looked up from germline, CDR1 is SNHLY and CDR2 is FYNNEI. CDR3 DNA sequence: TGTGCCAGCTTTATCGACAGGATCTACGAGCAGTACTTC. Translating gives CASFIDRIYEQYF.

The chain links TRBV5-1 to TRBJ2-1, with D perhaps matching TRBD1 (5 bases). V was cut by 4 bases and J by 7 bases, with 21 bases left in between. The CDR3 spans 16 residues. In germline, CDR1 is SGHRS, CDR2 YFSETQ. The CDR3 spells CASSPRLSKGLNEQFF. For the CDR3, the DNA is TGCGCCAGCAGCCCCAGACTGTCAAAGGGGCTTAATGAGCAGTTCTTC.

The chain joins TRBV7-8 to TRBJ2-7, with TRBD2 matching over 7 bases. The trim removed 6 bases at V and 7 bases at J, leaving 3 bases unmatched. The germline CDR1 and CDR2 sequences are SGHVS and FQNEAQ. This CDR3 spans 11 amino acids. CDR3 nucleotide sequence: TGTGCCAGCAGACGGGAGGAGGAGCAGTACTTC. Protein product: CASRREEEQYF.

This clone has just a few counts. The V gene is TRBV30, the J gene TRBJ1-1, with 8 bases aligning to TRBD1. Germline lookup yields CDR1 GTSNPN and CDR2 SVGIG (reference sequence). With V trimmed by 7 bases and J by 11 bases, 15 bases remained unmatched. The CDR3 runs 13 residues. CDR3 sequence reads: CASQGDTLIRAFF. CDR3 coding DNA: TGTGCCTCACAGGGGGACACCCTAATCCGGGCTTTCTTT.

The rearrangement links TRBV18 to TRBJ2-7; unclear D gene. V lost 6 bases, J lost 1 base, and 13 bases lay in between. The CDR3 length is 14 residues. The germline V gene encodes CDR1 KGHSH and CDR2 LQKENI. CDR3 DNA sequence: TGTGCCAGCTCGCACGAAGAACAGTCCTACGAGCAGTACTTC. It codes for CASSHEEQSYEQYF.

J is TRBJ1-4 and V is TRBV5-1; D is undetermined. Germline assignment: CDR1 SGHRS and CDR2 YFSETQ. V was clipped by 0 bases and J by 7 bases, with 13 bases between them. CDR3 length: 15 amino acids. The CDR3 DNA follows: TGCGCCAGCAGCTTGGATGGGCTTGCGAGTGAAAAACTGTTTTTT. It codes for CASSLDGLASEKLFF.

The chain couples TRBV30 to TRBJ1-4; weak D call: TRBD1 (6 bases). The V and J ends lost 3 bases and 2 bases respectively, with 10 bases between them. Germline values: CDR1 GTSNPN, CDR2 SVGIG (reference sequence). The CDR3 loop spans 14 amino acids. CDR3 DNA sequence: TGTGCCTGGAGCAGGGGAAGCACTAATGAAAAACTGTTTTTT. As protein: CAWSRGSTNEKLFF. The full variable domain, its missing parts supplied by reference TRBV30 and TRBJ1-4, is SQTIHQWPATLVQPVGSPLSLECTVEGTSNPNLYWYRQAAGRGLQLLFYSVGIGQISSEVPQNLSASRPQDRQFILSSKKLLLSDSGFYLCAWSRGSTNEKLFFGSGTQLSVL.

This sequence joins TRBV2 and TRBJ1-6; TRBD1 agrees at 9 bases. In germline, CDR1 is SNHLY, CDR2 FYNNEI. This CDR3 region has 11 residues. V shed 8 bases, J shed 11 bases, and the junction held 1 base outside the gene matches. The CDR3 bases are TGTGCCAGCGACAGGGGGACACCCCTCCACTTT. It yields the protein CASDRGTPLHF.

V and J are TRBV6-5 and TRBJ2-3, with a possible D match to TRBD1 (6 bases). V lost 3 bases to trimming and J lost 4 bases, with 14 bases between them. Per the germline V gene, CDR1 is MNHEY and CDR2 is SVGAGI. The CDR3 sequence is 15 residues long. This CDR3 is CASSYGAGVADTQYF. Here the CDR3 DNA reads TGTGCCAGCAGTTATGGGGCAGGGGTCGCAGATACGCAGTATTTT.

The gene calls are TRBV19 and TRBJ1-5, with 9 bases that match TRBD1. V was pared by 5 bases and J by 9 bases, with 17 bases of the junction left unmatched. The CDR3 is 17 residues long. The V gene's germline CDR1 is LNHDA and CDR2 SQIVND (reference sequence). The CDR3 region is CASSSRTGASAPRPQHF. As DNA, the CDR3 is TGTGCCAGTAGTTCAAGGACAGGGGCCAGCGCGCCCCGGCCCCAGCATTTT.

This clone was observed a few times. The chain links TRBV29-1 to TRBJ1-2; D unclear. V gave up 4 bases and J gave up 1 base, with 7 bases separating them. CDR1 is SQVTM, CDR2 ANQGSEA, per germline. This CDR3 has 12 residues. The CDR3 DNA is TGCAGCGTTGGTTCAGATAACTATGGCTACACCTTC. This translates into CSVGSDNYGYTF.

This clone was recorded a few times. DNA for the CDR3: TGTGCCAGCAGCCGGCGTCTGGGGGGTGGCGAGCAGTTCTTC. This encodes CASSRRLGGGEQFF. The chain joins TRBV7-9 to TRBJ2-1, with D possibly matching TRBD2 (6 bases). The CDR3 is made up of 14 amino acids. CDR1 SEHNR and CDR2 FQNEAQ come from the germline V gene (reference sequence). V gave up 5 bases and J gave up 10 bases, with 18 bases separating them.